These 17 T cell receptor beta chains came from one sample sequenced in a study of a mutant IDH1 vaccine in newly diagnosed glioma. Described time point: baseline, week 1 (first vaccination visit). Treatment given: pre-vaccination baseline after standard-of-care therapy. The assay was immunoSEQ multiplex PCR, and TCRdb's table has in-frame clones only and misses some. The sample holds 20,000 to 30,000 clones; roughly 92% are singletons and the top ten take more than 8.5%. The sequencing here drew on PBMCs, taken from a glioma patient treated with radiotherapy, temozolomide or both. Every receptor here comes from a man aged 25-45 years with glioma.

The chain combines TRBV7-9 with TRBJ2-2; perhaps TRBD1 as D (6 bases). This CDR3 is built from 15 residues. Germline values: CDR1 SEHNR, CDR2 FQNEAQ (reference sequence). V dropped 2 bases and J dropped 6 bases, with 13 bases sitting between them. The CDR3 bases are TGTGCCAGCAGCTTACCCCAGGGGATCTCCGGGGAGCTGTTTTTT. Its protein product is CASSLPQGISGELFF.

The chain recombines TRBV6-1 with TRBJ2-5; D ambiguous. The CDR3 is made up of 13 amino acids. Germline-derived CDR1 and CDR2 are MNHNS and SASEGT. V lost 4 bases, J lost 4 bases, and 10 bases lay in between. The CDR3 DNA is TGTGCCAGCAGTGCCCAGACTTTAGAGACCCAGTACTTC. This codes for CASSAQTLETQYF.

This chain joins TRBV5-1 and TRBJ1-3; TRBD1 matches 9 bases. In germline, CDR1 is SGHRS, CDR2 YFSETQ. The CDR3 runs to 15 residues. Trimming cost V 0 bases and J 7 bases; bases outside gene matches: 5. Here the CDR3 DNA reads TGCGCCAGCAGCTTGGCCGGACAGGGGAGGAACACCATATATTTT. It specifies CASSLAGQGRNTIYF.

The rearrangement uses TRBV7-6 and TRBJ2-7, with TRBD1 identical over 7 bases. The V and J ends lost 5 bases and 4 bases, in that order; junction bases with no gene match: 8. Per germline, CDR1 SGHVS and CDR2 FNYEAQ. The CDR3 spans 14 residues. CDR3 in DNA: TGTGCCAGCAGCCCCAGGGGGACAGAATACGAGCAGTACTTC. Protein product: CASSPRGTEYEQYF.

This clone was recorded only once. The chain employs TRBV7-8 and TRBJ2-1; D perhaps matches TRBD2 (5 bases). Trimming took 4 bases from V and 8 from J, leaving 12 bases between them. Germline CDR1 SGHVS, CDR2 FQNEAQ. The CDR3 has 13 amino acids. CDR3 bases: TGTGCCAGCAGCTCACGTCTGAGGGATGAGCAGTTCTTC. Amino acid sequence: CASSSRLRDEQFF.

The chain couples TRBV11-2 to TRBJ1-5, with D perhaps TRBD1 (5 bases). Trimming pared 0 bases from V and 4 bases from J, leaving 10 bases between. The germline gives CDR1 SGHAT, CDR2 FQNNGV. The length of the CDR3 is 15 residues. CDR3: CASSLDPGVNQPQHF. CDR3 DNA sequence: TGTGCCAGCAGCTTAGATCCGGGGGTAAATCAGCCCCAGCATTTT.

This chain links TRBV7-9 with TRBJ2-7; TRBD1 agrees at 7 bases. V shed 1 base and J 4 bases; nucleotides not matched to a gene: 7. Germline V CDR1 and CDR2: SEHNR, FQNEAQ (reference sequence). The CDR3 is made up of 15 amino acids. The CDR3 DNA reads as TGTGCCAGCAGCTTAGAGGTAGGGGGCCGATACGAGCAGTACTTC. As protein: CASSLEVGGRYEQYF.

The chain has TRBV12-5 and TRBJ1-3; 8 positions agree with TRBD1. This CDR3 contains 14 residues. Germline loops: CDR1 LGHNT, CDR2 FRNRAP. With V trimmed by 6 bases and J by 8 bases, 9 bases remained unmatched. Here the CDR3 DNA reads TGTGCTAGTGGATCCGGACAGGGTTTTGACACCATATATTTT. This encodes CASGSGQGFDTIYF.

The rearrangement uses TRBV18 and TRBJ2-3; D call uncertain. The V end lost 2 bases, the J end lost 3 bases, and 12 bases lay between the germline ends. The CDR3 is 15 amino acids. Per the germline V gene, CDR1 is KGHSH and CDR2 is LQKENI. CDR3 amino acids: CASSPRTPRTDTQYF. The CDR3 region has the DNA TGTGCCAGCTCACCAAGAACTCCGAGGACAGATACGCAGTATTTT.

The gene calls are TRBV5-1 and TRBJ2-1; 11 bases are a match to TRBD1. Trimming at V came to 0 bases and at J to 7 bases, leaving 6 bases not matched to a gene. CDR3 length: 16 amino acids. Germline V CDR1 and CDR2: SGHRS, YFSETQ. The CDR3 reads CASSLAPGQGGNEQFF. In DNA, the CDR3 is TGCGCCAGCAGCTTGGCCCCGGGACAGGGGGGGAATGAGCAGTTCTTC.

The V call is TRBV10-3, the J call TRBJ2-7; 11 positions match TRBD1. CDR3 length: 14 residues. With V trimmed by 2 bases and J by 11 bases, 8 bases remained unmatched. Germline CDR1 ENHRY, CDR2 SYGVKD. The CDR3: CAISENPRDRGKYF. Here the CDR3 DNA reads TGTGCCATCAGTGAGAATCCCCGGGACAGGGGGAAGTACTTC.

The chain has TRBV7-9 and TRBJ2-7; D remains unclear. The V gene's germline CDR1 is SEHNR and CDR2 FQNEAQ (reference sequence). V lost 5 bases to trimming and J lost 4 bases, with 9 bases between them. This CDR3 region has 12 residues. The CDR3 DNA reads TGTGCCAGCAGCACCGAGACGTACGAGCAGTACTTC. Protein product: CASSTETYEQYF.

V and J are TRBV18 and TRBJ1-1, with D hard to call. Between the trimmed V and J ends, which lost 8 bases and 7 bases, there was a span of 17 bases. Germline CDR1 is KGHSH and CDR2 is LQKENI. The CDR3 sequence is 13 residues long. The CDR3 spells CASHTQSVSEAFF. The CDR3 DNA reads TGTGCCAGCCACACCCAGTCCGTCAGTGAAGCTTTCTTT.

The chain combines TRBV5-1 with TRBJ2-3; 12 bases fit TRBD2. The CDR3 sequence is 17 residues long. The V gene end was trimmed by 4 bases and the J gene end by 0 bases; junction bases not matched to a gene: 6. The V gene's germline CDR1 is SGHRS and CDR2 YFSETQ. In DNA form, the CDR3 reads TGCGCCAGCAGCGGTGGACTAGCGGGATCTAGCACAGATACGCAGTATTTT. Translating gives CASSGGLAGSSTDTQYF.

The gene calls are TRBV29-1 and TRBJ2-3; 7 nucleotides align to TRBD2. The junction had 11 bases not matched to a gene; V was cut back by 8 bases and J by 0 bases. CDR3 length: 15 amino acids. CDR1 and CDR2 (germline): SQVTM, ANQGSEA. This CDR3 is CSIARVGGSTDTQYF. The DNA of the CDR3 is TGCAGCATTGCCCGGGTCGGGGGGAGCACAGATACGCAGTATTTT.

The chain couples TRBV5-8 to TRBJ1-2, with D perhaps TRBD1 (6 bases). The CDR3 contains 12 residues. Germline loops: CDR1 SGHTS, CDR2 YDEGEE. V dropped 1 base and J dropped 12 bases, with 13 bases sitting between them. The CDR3 here is CASSLTSKGDTF. As DNA, the CDR3 is TGTGCCAGCAGCTTGACGAGTAAGGGGGACACCTTC.

The chain combines TRBV19 with TRBJ2-2, with 10 bases matching TRBD2. The length of the CDR3 is 16 residues. From germline, CDR1 is LNHDA and CDR2 SQIVND (reference sequence). J was trimmed by 3 bases and V by 4 bases; bases with no gene match: 5. CDR3 sequence reads: CASSKRLAGHTGELFF. The CDR3 DNA follows: TGTGCCAGTAGTAAAAGACTAGCGGGCCACACCGGGGAGCTGTTTTTT.